A selection of T cell receptor beta chains follows, all from one sample in a study of pediatric ulcerative colitis. The table came from immunoSEQ multiplex PCR; TCRdb's copy has only in-frame clones and leaves some out. The table lists about 22,000 clones, roughly two thirds of them singletons. Material for sequencing was gut tissue. The receptors come from a boy younger than 18 with severe ulcerative colitis. Each CDR3 is given with its conserved first and last residue. The D gene is left open where the match is weak. Size tells how often a clone was seen (once, few, many) or the class of an expanded clone, and some rows leave it out.

14 | TRBJ1-1 | TRBV19 | TRBD1 | - | TGTGCCAGTAGGGCCCGGGACAGAAACACTGAAGCTTTCTTT | CASRARDRNTEAFF
14 | TRBJ2-3 | TRBV9 | - | - | TGTGCCAGCAGCTCTGAGCCCGGCACAGATACGCAGTATTTT | CASSSEPGTDTQYF
13 | TRBJ1-1 | TRBV9 | - | - | TGTGCCAGCAACCAACTGGAGAACACTGAAGCTTTCTTT | CASNQLENTEAFF
16 | TRBJ2-1 | TRBV7-2 | - | once | TGTGCCAGCAGCCCCCGGGTCCTTGACGCCTACAATGAGCAGTTCTTC | CASSPRVLDAYNEQFF
13 | TRBJ1-2 | TRBV5-1 | - | once | TGCGCCAGCAGCTTGGAAAGAAACTATGGCTACACCTTC | CASSLERNYGYTF
15 | TRBJ1-3 | TRBV27 | TRBD1 | - | TGTGCCAGCAGACGGACAGGGAGCTCTGGAAACACCATATATTTT | CASRRTGSSGNTIYF
14 | TRBJ1-2 | TRBV10-2 | - | - | TGCGCCAGCAGTGAGTCGACCGGGTACTATGGCTACACCTTC | CASSESTGYYGYTF
16 | TRBJ2-1 | TRBV14 | - | - | TGTGCCAGCAGCCAAGATCCAGGGGACTCCTACAATGAGCAGTTCTTC | CASSQDPGDSYNEQFF
17 | TRBJ1-2 | TRBV5-4 | TRBD1 | - | TGTGCCAGCAGCTTGTTGGACAGGGAAGCCTACTCCTATGGCTACACCTTC | CASSLLDREAYSYGYTF
13 | TRBJ1-2 | TRBV5-8 | TRBD1 | - | TGTGCCAGCAGCCTCACTCAGGGGGGCGGCTACACCTTC | CASSLTQGGGYTF
15 | TRBJ1-2 | TRBV4-1 | TRBD1 | - | TGCGCCAGCAGCCGTCGGGGACAGTTGACCTATGGCTACACCTTC | CASSRRGQLTYGYTF
14 | TRBJ1-4 | TRBV30 | - | - | TGTGCCCGACTATCTCGATCCGGAGGTGAAAAACTGTTTTTT | CARLSRSGGEKLFF
14 | TRBJ1-6 | TRBV5-8 | TRBD1 | few | TGTGCCAGCAGCTTGGGCAGGGGGAATTCACCCCTCCACTTT | CASSLGRGNSPLHF
13 | TRBJ1-2 | TRBV30 | - | - | TGTGCCTGGAGTAGAGGTGGTGGCTATGGCTACACCTTC | CAWSRGGGYGYTF
13 | TRBJ2-3 | TRBV19 | - | few | TGTGCCAGTAGTCCCGGGGGGCCAGATACGCAGTATTTT | CASSPGGPDTQYF
14 | TRBJ1-6 | TRBV10-1 | - | - | TGCGCCAGCCGGGAGGGTTCCTATAATTCACCCCTCCACTTT | CASREGSYNSPLHF
12 | TRBJ2-1 | TRBV5-1 | - | - | TGCGCCAGCAGCTTGGTGGGACTTTTACAGTTCTTC | CASSLVGLLQFF
11 | TRBJ1-6 | TRBV6-1 | - | - | TGTGCCAGCAGCCGCAATTCACCCCTCCACTTT | CASSRNSPLHF
16 | TRBJ2-7 | TRBV7-8 | - | once | TGTGCCAGCAGCCCCACCGGTGGTGGGGGGAACTACGAGCAGTACTTC | CASSPTGGGGNYEQYF
13 | TRBJ1-2 | TRBV6-5 | - | - | TGTGCCAGCATCACCCCCGGGAGCTATGGCTACACCTTC | CASITPGSYGYTF
16 | TRBJ1-1 | TRBV7-9 | - | - | TGTGCCAGCAGCTTAGCGAGGAGGGAGAGGGACACTGAAGCTTTCTTT | CASSLARRERDTEAFF
12 | TRBJ1-2 | TRBV5-6 | TRBD1 | - | TGTGCCAGCAGCAGCAGGGGGCATGGCTACACCTTC | CASSSRGHGYTF
18 | TRBJ1-4 | TRBV25-1 | - | - | TGTGCCAGCAGTGAATGGGGACTGGGTTTTCCATTTAATGAAAAACTGTTTTTT | CASSEWGLGFPFNEKLFF
15 | TRBJ1-1 | TRBV19 | - | once | TGTGCCAGTAGTGCGAGACTAGATCCAAACACTGAAGCTTTCTTT | CASSARLDPNTEAFF
12 | TRBJ1-1 | TRBV10-2 | - | - | TGCGCCAGCAGTGAGGTGCAGGGGCTGGCTTTCTTT | CASSEVQGLAFF
14 | TRBJ2-3 | TRBV6-4 | TRBD2 | - | TGTGCCAGCAGTGCTAGCGGGGGGCCAGATACGCAGTATTTT | CASSASGGPDTQYF
13 | TRBJ2-7 | TRBV6-5 | - | - | TGTGCCAGCAGTTACCGGCATTACTACGAGCAGTACTTC | CASSYRHYYEQYF
13 | TRBJ2-7 | TRBV7-2 | TRBD1 | - | TGTGCCAGCAGCGCAACAGGGGTCGACGAGCAGTACTTC | CASSATGVDEQYF
12 | TRBJ2-1 | TRBV2 | TRBD1 | - | TGTGCCAGCAGTATAGGGAACAGGGGGCGATTCTTC | CASSIGNRGRFF
11 | TRBJ2-3 | TRBV19 | - | - | TGTGCCAGTAGTATAATGGATACGCAGTATTTT | CASSIMDTQYF
14 | TRBJ1-1 | TRBV5-5 | - | - | TGTGCCAGCAGCTTGGCCGGGGGTGGAACTGAAGCTTTCTTT | CASSLAGGGTEAFF
17 | TRBJ1-1 | TRBV4-1 | - | - | TGCGCCAGCAGCCAAGATAGATTTGCGGGGATGAACACTGAAGCTTTCTTT | CASSQDRFAGMNTEAFF
15 | TRBJ1-2 | TRBV30 | TRBD1 | - | TGTGCCTTATCTGACAGGGCCCTCTTCTACTATGGCTACACCTTC | CALSDRALFYYGYTF
15 | TRBJ2-1 | TRBV2 | - | few | TGTGCCAGCATGCGGGACTTTACCTCCTACAATGAGCAGTTCTTC | CASMRDFTSYNEQFF
13 | TRBJ2-1 | TRBV5-1 | - | once | TGCGCCAGCAGCCCGGGACCTAACAATGAGCAGTTCTTC | CASSPGPNNEQFF
15 | TRBJ1-5 | TRBV19 | TRBD1 | - | TGTGCCAGTAGAAGACCGGGACAGGGGTCTCAGCCCCAGCATTTT | CASRRPGQGSQPQHF
9 | TRBJ2-7 | TRBV29-1 | - | - | TGCAGCGTGCAATACGAGCAGTACTTC | CSVQYEQYF
14 | TRBJ2-4 | TRBV5-1 | TRBD1 | once | TGCGCCAGCAGCGTCGGGACAGGTGGAAACATTCAGTACTTC | CASSVGTGGNIQYF
14 | TRBJ2-7 | TRBV15 | - | once | TGTGCCACCAGCAGAGATAACTACGGGGTTGGGCAGTACTTC | CATSRDNYGVGQYF
18 | TRBJ2-7 | TRBV27 | TRBD2 | - | TGTGCCAGCAGCCGGGAGCCGGGACTAGCGGGCGGGACCTACGAGCAGTACTTC | CASSREPGLAGGTYEQYF
13 | TRBJ2-7 | TRBV5-1 | - | few | TGCGCCAGCAGCTTGCTGGCAGACTACGAGCAGTACTTC | CASSLLADYEQYF
15 | TRBJ2-1 | TRBV6-5 | TRBD2 | - | TGTGCCAGCAGTTACGCCAGCGGGGGGGCCGGGGAGCAGTTCTTC | CASSYASGGAGEQFF
15 | TRBJ2-7 | TRBV18 | TRBD1 | - | TGTGCCAGCTCACCTACGGGACAGGGGGTTGACGAGCAGTACTTC | CASSPTGQGVDEQYF
13 | TRBJ1-2 | TRBV9 | TRBD1 | - | TGTGCCAGCAGCATGACAGGGAACTATGGCTACACCTTC | CASSMTGNYGYTF
15 | TRBJ1-2 | TRBV19 | - | - | TGTGCCAGTAGTATAGCAGGTACTGTCGGCTATGGCTACACCTTC | CASSIAGTVGYGYTF
13 | TRBJ2-7 | TRBV5-1 | - | - | TGCGCCAGCAGCCTGCTGGAGACCTACGAGCAGTACTTC | CASSLLETYEQYF
12 | TRBJ2-7 | TRBV10-1 | - | - | TGCTTCTCCTCGGACCTAACGCGGGAGCAGTACTTC | CFSSDLTREQYF
14 | TRBJ2-5 | TRBV10-3 | - | - | TGTGCCATAGCCGGGGGACCCTCCGGGGAGACCCAGTACTTC | CAIAGGPSGETQYF
14 | TRBJ1-5 | TRBV7-8 | - | - | TGTGCCAGCAGCTTATCGGGGGCTCGTCAGCCCCAGCATTTT | CASSLSGARQPQHF
13 | TRBJ2-7 | TRBV18 | - | - | TGTGCCAGCTCACGGGACGGAGACTACGAGCAGTACTTC | CASSRDGDYEQYF
13 | TRBJ2-1 | TRBV5-1 | - | - | TGCGCCAGCAGCTTAGTAGGGTACAATGAGCAGTTCTTC | CASSLVGYNEQFF
17 | TRBJ1-5 | TRBV5-6 | - | - | TGTGCCAGCAGCTCCAACGGTCGGGGGTTGATGGATCAGCCCCAGCATTTT | CASSSNGRGLMDQPQHF
11 | TRBJ2-7 | TRBV30 | - | - | TGTGCCTGGAGGGGACTCGGTGAGCAGTACTTC | CAWRGLGEQYF
12 | TRBJ2-7 | TRBV5-1 | - | - | TGCGCCAGCAGCGTCAGTAGCTACGAGCAGTACTTC | CASSVSSYEQYF
14 | TRBJ1-2 | TRBV9 | - | - | TGTGCCAGCAGCGGGGGCTCCGACGCCTATGTCTACACCTTC | CASSGGSDAYVYTF
16 | TRBJ2-1 | TRBV7-9 | TRBD2 | - | TGTGCCAGCAGGGGGACCGGGACTAGCGGGGACAATGAGCAGTTCTTC | CASRGTGTSGDNEQFF
15 | TRBJ2-1 | TRBV2 | TRBD2 | - | TGTGCCAGCAGCCGGACTAGCGGGGGGGCAAATGAGCAGTTCTTC | CASSRTSGGANEQFF